The 14 T cell receptor beta chains reported below all come from one sample, sequenced in a study of T cells after yellow fever vaccination. TCRdb fed the 5' RACE reads into MiXCR, producing one record per CDR3 protein. The sample records about 310,000 distinct CDR3 sequences, approximately 3.8% being singletons. Sequences were derived from PBMCs, sampled on the day of the yellow fever booster vaccination. These receptors were collected from a man aged 18 to 29 who received the YFV17D yellow fever vaccine.

The chain combines TRBV5-6 with TRBJ2-7, with a weak D call TRBD1 (6 bases). Trimming cost V 5 bases and J 3 bases, with 15 bases left between them. From germline, CDR1 is SGHDT and CDR2 YYEEEE. The CDR3 is made up of 14 amino acids. Here the CDR3 reads CASRQPGTNYEQYF. In DNA, the CDR3 is TGTGCCAGCAGACAGCCCGGGACAAACTACGAGCAGTACTTC.

As to this clonotype: A junction boundary mismatches the germline segment, possibly from a read error. This chain uses TRBV15 with TRBJ1-2, with a weak D call TRBD1 (6 bases). Germline V CDR1 and CDR2: LNHNV, YYDKDF (reference sequence). The CDR3 spans 14 residues. For the CDR3, the DNA is TGTGCCACCAGCAGAGATCCAGGGGACTATGGCTACGCCTTC. Amino acid sequence: CATSRDPGDYGYAF.

This chain connects TRBV24-1 to TRBJ1-6; 7 bases align to TRBD1. The junction had 19 bases not matched to a gene; V was cut back by 0 bases and J by 9 bases. The CDR3 sequence is 20 residues long. Per the germline V gene, CDR1 is KGHDR and CDR2 is SFDVKD. For the CDR3, the DNA is TGTGCCACCAGTGATTTGGTGCTGTCTGGACAGGAGGTAGTGTGTTCACCCCTCCACTTT. Protein: CATSDLVLSGQEVVCSPLHF.

This clonotype was seen ten or more times. V gene TRBV12-3 or TRBV12-4 combines with J gene TRBJ1-2; 9 nucleotides line up with TRBD1. This CDR3 contains 16 residues. The J segment lost 4 bases and the V segment lost 4 bases, leaving 10 bases of the junction unmatched. The DNA for the CDR3 is TGTGCCAGCAGTTCCGGGACAGGGAAACGGCTCTATGGCTACACCTTC. Protein product: CASSSGTGKRLYGYTF.

This clonotype was seen a handful of times. CDR3 sequence (DNA): TGCAGCGTTGGGGACGGCTCCTACGAGCAGTACTTC. The encoded protein is CSVGDGSYEQYF. The J gene is TRBJ2-7, the V gene TRBV29-1; tentatively, D is TRBD1 or TRBD2 (5 bases each). V lost 4 bases, J lost 0 bases, and 7 bases lay in between. CDR3 size: 12 residues. Germline V CDR1 and CDR2: SQVTM, ANQGSEA.

The chain recombines TRBV5-1 with TRBJ2-3; 10 positions match TRBD2. V lost 4 bases, J lost 8 bases, and 7 bases stayed unmatched. There are 14 residues in the CDR3. Germline V gene sequence: CDR1 SGHRS, CDR2 YFSETQ. The CDR3 coding sequence is TGCGCCAGCAGCCCTAGCGGGGGACGGCGTACGCAGTATTTT. This codes for CASSPSGGRRTQYF.

In this sample, this clonotype turned up a few times. The chain combines TRBV6-6 with TRBJ1-1; a possible D gene is TRBD1 (6 bases). This CDR3 is built from 15 residues. Trimming shortened V by 2 bases and J by 3 bases, and 13 bases separated the two germline ends. Germline values: CDR1 MNHNY, CDR2 SVGAGI (reference sequence). CDR3 DNA sequence: TGTGCCAGCAGTTACGGGGGGGCAGGAGACACTGAAGCTTTCTTT. It codes for CASSYGGAGDTEAFF.

This clonotype was detected ten times or more. The chain carries TRBV23-1 and TRBJ2-2, with D unclear. TRBV23-1 is an ORF, with its function uncertain. The CDR3 spans 15 residues. The germline V and J ends were trimmed by 4 bases and 1 base, with 10 bases remaining between them. This CDR3 is CASSPRFENTGELFF. The DNA of the CDR3 is TGCGCCAGCAGTCCCAGGTTTGAGAACACCGGGGAGCTGTTTTTT.

J is TRBJ2-7 and V is TRBV18, with D perhaps matching TRBD1 (6 bases). Between the trimmed V and J ends, which lost 3 bases and 6 bases, there was a span of 12 bases. The CDR3 totals 13 residues. The V gene's germline CDR1 is KGHSH and CDR2 LQKENI. CDR3: CASSPGHLSEQYF. In DNA, the CDR3 is TGTGCCAGCTCACCGGGACACCTATCCGAGCAGTACTTC. Variable domain in full (rest from reference TRBV18 and TRBJ2-7): NAGVMQNPRHLVRRRGQEARLRCSPMKGHSHVYWYRQLPEEGLKFMVYLQKENIIDESGMPKERFSAEFPKEGPSILRIQQVVRGDSAAYFCASSPGHLSEQYFGPGTRLTVT.

The chain uses TRBV6-5 and TRBJ2-5, with D possibly TRBD1 on 6 matching bases. The V gene's germline CDR1 is MNHEY and CDR2 SVGAGI. V lost 0 bases and J 5 bases, leaving 19 bases between the germline ends. This CDR3 is built from 17 residues. CDR3 sequence reads: CASSYSPDSPPSETQYF. The CDR3 DNA is TGTGCCAGCAGTTACTCCCCGGACAGTCCACCTTCGGAGACCCAGTACTTC.

This clonotype appeared many times. The chain is built from TRBV29-1 and TRBJ1-1; 7 nucleotides agree with TRBD1. Germline V gene data show CDR1 as SQVTM and CDR2 as ANQGSEA. The CDR3 has 12 amino acids. CDR3 region: CAYRGMNTEAFF. DNA for the CDR3: TGCGCCTACAGGGGAATGAACACTGAAGCTTTCTTT.

This clonotype has only a few counts. The chain has TRBV5-6 and TRBJ2-7; a weak D match, TRBD1 (6 bases). Between the trimmed V and J ends, which lost 0 bases and 4 bases, there was a span of 14 bases. The CDR3 loop spans 15 amino acids. Germline V gene data show CDR1 as SGHDT and CDR2 as YYEEEE. The CDR3 bases are TGTGCCAGCAGCTTGGCGCCGGGACACCAATACGAGCAGTACTTC. Its protein is CASSLAPGHQYEQYF.

This chain uses TRBV11-2 with TRBJ2-1, with D perhaps matching TRBD2 (5 bases). V lost 3 bases and J 8 bases, leaving 14 bases between the germline ends. Germline values: CDR1 SGHAT, CDR2 FQNNGV. This CDR3 region has 14 residues. This chain's CDR3 is CASSLGSRIDEQFF. The CDR3 nucleotides read TGTGCCAGCAGCTTGGGGAGTCGGATAGATGAGCAGTTCTTC.

The CDR3 nucleotides read TGTGCCAGCAGTACCCGGACAGGGACCCCTGGAGCTTTCTTT. Its translation: CASSTRTGTPGAFF. J is TRBJ1-1 and V is TRBV12-3 or TRBV12-4, with TRBD1 identical over 8 bases. Trimming at V came to 5 bases and at J to 10 bases, leaving 12 bases not matched to a gene. The CDR3 has 14 residues.